The sequence of this T cell receptor beta chain was determined in a study of regulatory T cells in long-lasting Graves disease. Study-wide results and limits: Less diverse TCR repertoires were seen in persistent Graves' patients than in newly diagnosed ones.

Time point specified: persistent/refractory GD, antithyroid drugs over 5 years with positive TRAb. PBMC RNA served as the TCR library source. Construction of the TCR beta libraries employed iRepertoire HTBI primers in conjunction with Arm-PCR of CDR3 regions. TCRdb analysed the multiplex PCR reads with MiXCR anew, one entry per CDR3 protein. The table lists more than 650,000 distinct CDR3 sequences, about 32% of them singletons. CDR3 length: 12 residues. Trimming took off 5 bases at V and 1 base at J, with 9 bases between the two ends. Per the germline V gene, CDR1 is DFQATT and CDR2 is SNEGSKA (reference sequence). Worth noting for this clonotype: What it binds is unknown.

This chain links TRBV20-1 with TRBJ2-7; no clear D. The specimen comprised peripheral blood mononuclear cells (PBMCs), sampled when the disease was refractory, from a patient treated with antithyroid drugs. The clonotype originates from a female donor with Graves disease. The CDR3 here is CSAFTGSYEQYF. DNA of the CDR3: TGCAGTGCTTTCACGGGTTCCTACGAGCAGTACTTC.